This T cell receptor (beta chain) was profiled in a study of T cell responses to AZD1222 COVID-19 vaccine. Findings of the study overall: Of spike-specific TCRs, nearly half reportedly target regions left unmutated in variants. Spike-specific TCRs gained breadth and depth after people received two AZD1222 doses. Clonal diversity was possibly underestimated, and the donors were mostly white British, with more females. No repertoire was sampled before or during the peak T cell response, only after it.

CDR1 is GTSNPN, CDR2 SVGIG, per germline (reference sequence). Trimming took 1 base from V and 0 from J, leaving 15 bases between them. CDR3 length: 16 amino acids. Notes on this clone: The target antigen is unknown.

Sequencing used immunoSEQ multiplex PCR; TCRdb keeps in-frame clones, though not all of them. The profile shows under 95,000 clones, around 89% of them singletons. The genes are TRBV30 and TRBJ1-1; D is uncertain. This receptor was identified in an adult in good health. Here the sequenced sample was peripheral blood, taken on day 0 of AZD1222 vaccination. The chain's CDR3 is CAWSGRGRQMNTEAFF. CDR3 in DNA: TGTGCCTGGAGTGGACGCGGACGTCAGATGAACACTGAAGCTTTCTTT. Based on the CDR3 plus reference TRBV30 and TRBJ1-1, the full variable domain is SQTIHQWPATLVQPVGSPLSLECTVEGTSNPNLYWYRQAAGRGLQLLFYSVGIGQISSEVPQNLSASRPQDRQFILSSKKLLLSDSGFYLCAWSGRGRQMNTEAFFGQGTRLTVV.